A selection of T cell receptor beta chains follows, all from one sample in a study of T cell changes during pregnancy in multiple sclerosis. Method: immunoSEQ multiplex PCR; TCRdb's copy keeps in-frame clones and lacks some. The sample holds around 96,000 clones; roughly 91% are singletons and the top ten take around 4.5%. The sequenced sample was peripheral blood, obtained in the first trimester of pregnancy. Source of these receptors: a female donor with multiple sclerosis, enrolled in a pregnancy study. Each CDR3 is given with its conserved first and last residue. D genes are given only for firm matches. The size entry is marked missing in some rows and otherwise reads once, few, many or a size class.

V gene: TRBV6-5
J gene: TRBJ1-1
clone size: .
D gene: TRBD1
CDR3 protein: CASSYRPTGRTEAFF
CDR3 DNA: TGTGCCAGCAGTTACAGGCCGACAGGGAGAACTGAAGCTTTCTTT

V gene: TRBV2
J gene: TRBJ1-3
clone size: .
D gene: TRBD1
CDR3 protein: CASSTGIGNTIYF
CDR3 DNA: TGTGCCAGCTCGACAGGGATTGGAAACACCATATATTTT

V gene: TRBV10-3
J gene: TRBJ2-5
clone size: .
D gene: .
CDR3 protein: CAISDPPQGGEETQYF
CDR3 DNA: TGTGCCATCAGTGATCCCCCGCAGGGAGGTGAAGAGACCCAGTACTTC

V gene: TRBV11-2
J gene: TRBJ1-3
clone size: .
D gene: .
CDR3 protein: CASSLTPRWDTIYF
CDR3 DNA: TGTGCCAGCAGCTTAACGCCGAGGTGGGACACCATATATTTT

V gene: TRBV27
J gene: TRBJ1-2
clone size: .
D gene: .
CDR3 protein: CASSLSKGAGGYTF
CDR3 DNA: TGTGCCAGCAGTTTATCGAAAGGGGCCGGGGGCTACACCTTC

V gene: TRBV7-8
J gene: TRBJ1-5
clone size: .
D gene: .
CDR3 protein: CASSYSNQPQHF
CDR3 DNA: TGTGCCAGCAGTTATAGCAATCAGCCCCAGCATTTT

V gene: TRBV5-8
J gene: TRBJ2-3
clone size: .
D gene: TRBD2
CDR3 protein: CASSFLAGGTDTQYF
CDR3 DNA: TGTGCCAGCAGCTTCCTGGCGGGGGGCACAGATACGCAGTATTTT

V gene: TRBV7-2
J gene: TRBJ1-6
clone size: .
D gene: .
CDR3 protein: CASTPIRFVSPLHF
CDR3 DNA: TGTGCCAGCACCCCCATCAGGTTCGTCTCACCCCTCCACTTT

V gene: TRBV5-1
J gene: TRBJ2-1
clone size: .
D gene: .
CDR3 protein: CASSSAWADNEQFF
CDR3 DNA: TGCGCCAGCAGCTCCGCCTGGGCTGACAATGAGCAGTTCTTC

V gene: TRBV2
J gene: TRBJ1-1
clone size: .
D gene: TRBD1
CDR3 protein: CATTRQTGDTEAFF
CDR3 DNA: TGTGCCACTACGCGACAGACAGGGGACACTGAAGCTTTCTTT

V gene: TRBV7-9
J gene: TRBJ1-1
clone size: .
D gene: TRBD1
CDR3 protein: CASSLVRQGAARYTEAFF
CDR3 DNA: TGTGCCAGCAGCTTAGTTAGACAGGGGGCCGCGAGGTACACTGAAGCTTTCTTT

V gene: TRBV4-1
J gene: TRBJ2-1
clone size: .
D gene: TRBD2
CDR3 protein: CASSQDPLAGAIQLNEQFF
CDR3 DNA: TGCGCCAGCAGCCAAGACCCGCTAGCGGGGGCCATTCAACTCAATGAGCAGTTCTTC

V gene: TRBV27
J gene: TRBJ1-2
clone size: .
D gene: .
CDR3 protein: CASSPATDSYGYTF
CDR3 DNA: TGTGCCAGCAGTCCAGCCACCGACAGCTATGGCTACACCTTC

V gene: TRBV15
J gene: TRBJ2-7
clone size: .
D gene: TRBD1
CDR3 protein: CATSRDLPEQGAGYEQYF
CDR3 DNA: TGTGCCACCAGCAGAGATTTGCCCGAACAGGGGGCGGGCTACGAGCAGTACTTC

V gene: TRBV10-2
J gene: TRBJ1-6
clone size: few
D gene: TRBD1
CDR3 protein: CASSETGDNSPLHF
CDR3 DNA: TGCGCCAGCAGTGAAACAGGGGACAATTCACCCCTCCACTTT

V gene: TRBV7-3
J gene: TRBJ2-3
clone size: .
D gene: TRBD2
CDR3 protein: CASSRLAGGPSTDTQYF
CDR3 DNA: TGTGCCAGCAGCCGACTAGCGGGGGGGCCTAGCACAGATACGCAGTATTTT

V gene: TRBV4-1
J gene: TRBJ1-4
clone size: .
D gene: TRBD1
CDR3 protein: CASSQAGTGLWGNEKLFF
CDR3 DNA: TGCGCCAGCAGCCAAGCCGGGACAGGGCTTTGGGGTAATGAAAAACTGTTTTTT

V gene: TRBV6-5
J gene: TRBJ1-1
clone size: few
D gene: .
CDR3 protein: CASSYSGGREAFF
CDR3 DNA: TGTGCCAGCAGTTACTCGGGCGGGAGGGAAGCTTTCTTT

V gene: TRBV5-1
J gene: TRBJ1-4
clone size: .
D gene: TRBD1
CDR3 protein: CASSLGTGTEKLFF
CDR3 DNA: TGCGCCAGCAGCTTGGGGACAGGGACTGAAAAACTGTTTTTT

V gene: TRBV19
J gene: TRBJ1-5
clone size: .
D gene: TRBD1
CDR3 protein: CASSIRDRGYSNQPQHF
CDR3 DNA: TGTGCCAGTAGTATCCGGGACAGGGGGTATAGCAATCAGCCCCAGCATTTT

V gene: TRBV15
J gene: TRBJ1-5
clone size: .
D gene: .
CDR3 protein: CATSRPQGSGGQPQHF
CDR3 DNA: TGTGCCACCAGCAGACCACAGGGAAGCGGGGGTCAGCCCCAGCATTTT

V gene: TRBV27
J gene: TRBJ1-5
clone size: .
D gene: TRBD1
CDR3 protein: CASSFGTGVPQPQHF
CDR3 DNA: TGTGCCAGCAGTTTCGGGACAGGGGTCCCTCAGCCCCAGCATTTT

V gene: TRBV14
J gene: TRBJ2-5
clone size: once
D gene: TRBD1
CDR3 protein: CASSQVRDREETQYF
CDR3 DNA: TGTGCCAGCAGCCAAGTACGGGACAGGGAGGAGACCCAGTACTTC

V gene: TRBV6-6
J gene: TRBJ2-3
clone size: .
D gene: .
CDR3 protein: CASRGVGGPDTQYF
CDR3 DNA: TGTGCCAGCAGGGGGGTTGGGGGCCCAGATACGCAGTATTTT

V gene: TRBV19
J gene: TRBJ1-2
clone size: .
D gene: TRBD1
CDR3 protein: CASSGPTGNYGYTF
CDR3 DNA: TGTGCCAGTAGTGGTCCGACAGGGAACTATGGCTACACCTTC

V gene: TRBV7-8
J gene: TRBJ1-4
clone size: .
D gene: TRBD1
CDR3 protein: CASRRTGVFEKLFF
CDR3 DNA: TGTGCCAGCAGGCGGACAGGGGTTTTTGAAAAACTGTTTTTT

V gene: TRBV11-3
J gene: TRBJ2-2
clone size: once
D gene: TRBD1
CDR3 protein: CASSLTGPNTGELFF
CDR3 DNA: TGTGCCAGCAGCTTGACAGGGCCGAACACCGGGGAGCTGTTTTTT

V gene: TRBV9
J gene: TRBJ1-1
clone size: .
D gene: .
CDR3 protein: CASTGGSPEAFF
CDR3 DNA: TGTGCCAGCACCGGGGGGAGCCCTGAAGCTTTCTTT

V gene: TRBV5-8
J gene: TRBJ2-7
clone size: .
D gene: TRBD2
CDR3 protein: CASSLVSSGYEQYF
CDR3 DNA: TGTGCCAGCAGCTTGGTGTCTAGCGGCTACGAGCAGTACTTC

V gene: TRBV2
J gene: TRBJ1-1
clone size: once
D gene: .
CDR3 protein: CASTRVGNIGAFF
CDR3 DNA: TGTGCCAGCACCAGAGTAGGAAATATCGGGGCTTTCTTT

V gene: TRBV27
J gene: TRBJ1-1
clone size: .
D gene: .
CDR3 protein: CASRAGIRTEAFF
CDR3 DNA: TGTGCCAGCAGGGCAGGGATTCGGACTGAAGCTTTCTTT